This entry lists 25 T cell receptor beta chains sequenced from one sample in a study of CD4+ T cells in melanoma. Sequenced by immunoSEQ multiplex PCR; TCRdb stores in-frame clones only, minus some. The sample lists 140,000 or so clones, roughly 91% occurring once. The receptor set was obtained from a human donor with melanoma.

In this sample, this clone turned up once. The chain is built from TRBV7-9 and TRBJ2-7; D perhaps matches TRBD2 (5 bases). The CDR3 is 16 amino acids. Germline assignment: CDR1 SEHNR and CDR2 FQNEAQ (reference sequence). Trimming took 5 bases from V and 3 from J, leaving 20 bases between them. Here the CDR3 DNA reads TGTGCCAGCAGCGACGCTGTGCTAGCAGCCGACTACGAGCAGTACTTC. This codes for CASSDAVLAADYEQYF.

The V call is TRBV27, the J call TRBJ1-1, with D unresolved. CDR3 length equals 14 residues. Germline V gene data show CDR1 as MNHEY and CDR2 as SMNVEV (reference sequence). Trimming stripped 3 bases from V and 1 base from J, with 9 bases between. The CDR3 loop reads CASSFRLRNTEAFF. In DNA form, the CDR3 reads TGTGCCAGCAGTTTTAGACTGCGGAACACTGAAGCTTTCTTT.

V gene TRBV15 combines with J gene TRBJ1-2; 7 positions match TRBD1. Per the germline V gene, CDR1 is LNHNV and CDR2 is YYDKDF (reference sequence). Unmatched junction bases numbered 5, after V lost 4 bases and J lost 0 bases. CDR3 length: 15 amino acids. This chain's CDR3 is CATSNKGAANYGYTF. In DNA, the CDR3 is TGTGCCACCAGCAATAAGGGGGCCGCTAACTATGGCTACACCTTC.

The chain couples TRBV18 to TRBJ2-7, with D possibly TRBD1 on 5 matching bases. V shed 2 bases and J shed 5 bases, with 16 bases lying between them. Germline V gene sequence: CDR1 KGHSH, CDR2 LQKENI. The CDR3 contains 15 residues. The CDR3 loop reads CASSPSDGLRDEQYF. Written as DNA, the CDR3 is TGTGCCAGCTCACCATCGGACGGGCTCAGGGACGAGCAGTACTTC.

V is TRBV4-2 and J is TRBJ2-1; 13 nucleotides line up with TRBD2. With V trimmed by 1 base and J by 2 bases, 2 bases remained unmatched. The CDR3 covers 17 residues. Germline V lookup: CDR1 LGHNA, CDR2 YNFKEQ. CDR3 residues: CASSQVGTSGAYNEQFF. CDR3 sequence (DNA): TGTGCCAGCAGCCAAGTGGGGACTAGCGGGGCCTACAATGAGCAGTTCTTC.

The V and J genes are TRBV5-1 and TRBJ2-3; 9 bases line up with TRBD2. From germline, CDR1 is SGHRS and CDR2 YFSETQ. The CDR3 sequence is 16 residues long. Trimming cost V 2 bases and J 2 bases; bases outside gene matches: 6. CDR3 in amino acids: CASSLRSGGLTDTQYF. CDR3 in DNA: TGCGCCAGCAGCTTAAGGAGCGGGGGGCTCACAGATACGCAGTATTTT.

This clone was seen just once. CDR3 in DNA: TGTGCCAGCAGTTTTGATGGGACAATCTCGCCCCAGCATTTT. Amino acid sequence: CASSFDGTISPQHF. The genes are TRBV27 and TRBJ1-5; a possible D gene is TRBD1 (6 bases). CDR3 size: 14 residues. The V end was cut by 3 bases, the J end by 9 bases, with 15 bases between. Germline CDR1 and CDR2: MNHEY and SMNVEV (reference sequence).

CDR3 sequence: CASSRSSTDTQYF. DNA of the CDR3: TGCGCCAGCAGCCGTTCTAGCACAGATACGCAGTATTTT. The V call is TRBV5-1, the J call TRBJ2-3; D gene uncertain. Germline V CDR1 and CDR2: SGHRS, YFSETQ. V lost 4 bases and J 0 bases, leaving 6 bases between the germline ends. CDR3 length equals 13 residues.

The rearrangement links TRBV5-6 to TRBJ1-1, with 10 bases that match TRBD1. Germline CDR1 and CDR2: SGHDT and YYEEEE. V lost 2 bases to trimming and J lost 0 bases; unmatched junction nucleotides: 10. The CDR3 runs to 18 residues. The CDR3 region is CASSLGLRDRGLNTEAFF. In DNA, the CDR3 is TGTGCCAGCAGCTTAGGTTTGCGGGACAGGGGTTTGAACACTGAAGCTTTCTTT.

The chain joins TRBV6-6 to TRBJ2-7; 10 bases agree with TRBD1. This CDR3 comprises 15 residues. The V and J ends lost 6 bases and 7 bases, in that order; junction bases with no gene match: 12. The germline CDR1 and CDR2 sequences are MNHNY and SVGAGI (reference sequence). The CDR3 coding sequence is TGTGCCAGCAGCTGGGGGGGGACAGGGGCTGGGGAGCAGTACTTC. Translation: CASSWGGTGAGEQYF.

This clone was found a few times. J is TRBJ2-1 and V is TRBV6-5, with D unresolved. Germline values: CDR1 MNHEY, CDR2 SVGAGI. CDR3 length: 15 residues. The germline V and J ends were trimmed by 6 bases and 1 base, with 13 bases remaining between them. The DNA of the CDR3 is TGTGCCAGCAGCAATGGGATATGGTCCTACAATGAGCAGTTCTTC. Its translation is CASSNGIWSYNEQFF.

This chain joins TRBV14 and TRBJ2-1; D gene unclear. The V end lost 4 bases, the J end lost 5 bases, and 9 bases lay between the germline ends. Germline CDR1 SGHDN, CDR2 FVKESK. The CDR3 sequence is 13 residues long. The CDR3 DNA reads as TGTGCCAGCAGCCCGCTGGGCAACAATGAGCAGTTCTTC. Amino acids: CASSPLGNNEQFF.

This clone showed up just once. The rearrangement uses TRBV7-9 and TRBJ1-1, with D possibly matching TRBD1 (6 bases). Per germline, CDR1 SEHNR and CDR2 FQNEAQ (reference sequence). The CDR3 spans 15 residues. V lost 3 bases and J lost 2, with 13 bases in between. The CDR3 spells CASSFPQGVNTEAFF. The CDR3 coding sequence is TGTGCCAGCAGCTTCCCACAGGGAGTCAACACTGAAGCTTTCTTT.

J is TRBJ1-2 and V is TRBV30; no clear D gene. This CDR3 has 13 residues. Germline V gene sequence: CDR1 GTSNPN, CDR2 SVGIG (reference sequence). V dropped 0 bases and J dropped 2 bases, with 7 bases sitting between them. CDR3 in DNA: TGTGCCTGGAGTGTCCCTGGGAACTATGGCTACACCTTC. It translates to CAWSVPGNYGYTF.

The CDR3 DNA sequence: TGTGCCAGCAGCCAAGCAAGATCAGGTTGGTCTGCTAATGAAAAACTGTTTTTT. Translating it yields CASSQARSGWSANEKLFF. The rearrangement links TRBV4-2 to TRBJ1-4, with D unclear. Germline V gene data show CDR1 as LGHNA and CDR2 as YNFKEQ. Trimming pared 1 base from V and 3 bases from J, leaving 18 bases between. This CDR3 has 18 amino acids.

The chain couples TRBV6-5 to TRBJ1-1, with a weak D call TRBD1 (5 bases). This CDR3 contains 14 residues. The germline gives CDR1 MNHEY, CDR2 SVGAGI. V gave up 6 bases and J gave up 0 bases, with 11 bases separating them. The CDR3 spells CASRPGTVNTEAFF. The CDR3 DNA is TGTGCCAGCAGGCCCGGGACGGTGAACACTGAAGCTTTCTTT.

The chain recombines TRBV15 with TRBJ2-5; D might be TRBD2 (7 bases). The CDR3 covers 14 residues. Germline CDR1 reads LNHNV; CDR2 reads YYDKDF (reference sequence). Trimming left V 3 bases short and J 2 bases short, with 10 bases between. DNA of the CDR3: TGTGCCACCAGCAGGGGGGGGGCGCAAGAGACCCAGTACTTC. It encodes CATSRGGAQETQYF.

V gene TRBV18 combines with J gene TRBJ1-4, with TRBD1 as a possible D gene (5 bases). The V end lost 3 bases, the J end lost 8 bases, and 10 bases lay between the germline ends. The germline V gene encodes CDR1 KGHSH and CDR2 LQKENI. The CDR3 sequence is 13 residues long. The CDR3, as DNA: TGTGCCAGCTCACCGCCAGGGTGGGAAAAACTGTTTTTT. Protein: CASSPPGWEKLFF.

The genes are TRBV4-1 and TRBJ2-3, with unresolved D. The germline V gene has CDR1 MGHRA and CDR2 YSYEKL. V was cut by 0 bases and J by 6 bases, with 4 bases left in between. This CDR3 is 12 amino acids long. The CDR3 sequence is CASSQDRDTQYF. The CDR3 region has the DNA TGCGCCAGCAGCCAAGACCGGGATACGCAGTATTTT.

V is TRBV5-4 and J is TRBJ1-6; D remains ambiguous. The CDR3 sequence is 14 residues long. Germline V gives CDR1 SGHNT, CDR2 YYREEE (reference sequence). V dropped 4 bases and J dropped 7 bases, with 12 bases sitting between them. In DNA, the CDR3 is TGTGCCAGCAGCCGGAGATCCCCAAATTCACCCCTCCACTTT. Its protein is CASSRRSPNSPLHF. Filled out from reference TRBV5-4 and TRBJ1-6, the complete variable domain reads ETGVTQSPTHLIKTRGQQVTLRCSSQSGHNTVSWYQQALGQGPQFIFQYYREEENGRGNFPPRFSGLQFPNYSSELNVNALELDDSALYLCASSRRSPNSPLHFGNGTRLTVT.

About this clone itself: One junction end disagrees with the germline gene, perhaps due to a read error. The CDR3 here is CASRIGGYYGYTF. Here the CDR3 DNA reads TGTGCCAGTAGAATAGGGGGATACTATGGCTACACCTTC. This chain links TRBV19 with TRBJ1-2; D is perhaps TRBD1 (6 bases). The germline CDR1 and CDR2 sequences are LNHDA and SQIVND (reference sequence). The CDR3 extends over 13 amino acids.

V and J are TRBV7-2 and TRBJ1-2; no firm D call. CDR1 is SGHTA and CDR2 is FQGNSA in the germline V gene. The CDR3 totals 12 residues. V was clipped by 2 bases and J by 8 bases, with 9 bases between them. The CDR3 loop is CASSLHPGGYTF. The CDR3 DNA sequence: TGTGCCAGCAGCTTACACCCGGGAGGCTACACCTTC.

V usage is TRBV7-2 and J usage is TRBJ1-6; weak D call: TRBD1 (5 bases). Trimming cost V 4 bases and J 4 bases, with 8 bases left between them. The V gene's germline CDR1 is SGHTA and CDR2 FQGNSA. The CDR3 extends over 14 amino acids. The DNA of the CDR3 is TGTGCCAGCAGCTCCCAGGGATATAATTCACCCCTCCACTTT. It encodes CASSSQGYNSPLHF.

The chain links TRBV2 to TRBJ2-2; maybe TRBD1 (6 bases). From germline, CDR1 is SNHLY and CDR2 FYNNEI. The CDR3 totals 16 residues. V gave up 4 bases and J gave up 6 bases, with 18 bases separating them. CDR3 nucleotide sequence: TGTGCCAGCAGTGTGCAGGGCCGGAGGACAGCCGGGGAGCTGTTTTTT. This translates into CASSVQGRRTAGELFF.

The J gene is TRBJ1-2, the V gene TRBV19; D gene uncertain. Between the trimmed V and J ends, which lost 10 bases and 7 bases, there was a span of 13 bases. The CDR3 spans 11 residues. The V gene's germline CDR1 is LNHDA and CDR2 SQIVND (reference sequence). Here the CDR3 DNA reads TGTGCCACCCAAAGGGTGGGTGGCTACACCTTC. Translating gives CATQRVGGYTF.